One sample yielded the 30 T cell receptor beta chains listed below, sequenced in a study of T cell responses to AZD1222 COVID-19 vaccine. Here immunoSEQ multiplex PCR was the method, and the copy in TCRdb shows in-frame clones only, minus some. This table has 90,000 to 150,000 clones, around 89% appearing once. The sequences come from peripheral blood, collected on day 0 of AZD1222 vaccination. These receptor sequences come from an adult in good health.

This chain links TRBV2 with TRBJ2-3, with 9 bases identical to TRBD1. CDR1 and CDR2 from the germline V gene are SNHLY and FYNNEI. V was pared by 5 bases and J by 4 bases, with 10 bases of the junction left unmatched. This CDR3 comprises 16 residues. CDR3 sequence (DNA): TGTGCCAGCAGTCGACACGGACAGGGGAGCTCAGATACGCAGTATTTT. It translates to CASSRHGQGSSDTQYF.

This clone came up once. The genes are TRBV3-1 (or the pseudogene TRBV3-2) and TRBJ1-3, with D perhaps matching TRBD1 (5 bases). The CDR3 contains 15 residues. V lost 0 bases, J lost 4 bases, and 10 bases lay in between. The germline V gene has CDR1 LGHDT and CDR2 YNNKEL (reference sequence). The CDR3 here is CASSQDGGRGNTIYF. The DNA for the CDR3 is TGTGCCAGCAGCCAAGACGGGGGGAGGGGAAACACCATATATTTT.

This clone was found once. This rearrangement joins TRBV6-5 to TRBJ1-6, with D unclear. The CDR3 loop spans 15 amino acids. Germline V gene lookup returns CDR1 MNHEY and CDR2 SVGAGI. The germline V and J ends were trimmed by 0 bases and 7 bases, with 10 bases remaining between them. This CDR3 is CASSYSVVGNSPLHF. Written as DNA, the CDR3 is TGTGCCAGCAGTTACTCTGTCGTAGGAAATTCACCCCTCCACTTT.

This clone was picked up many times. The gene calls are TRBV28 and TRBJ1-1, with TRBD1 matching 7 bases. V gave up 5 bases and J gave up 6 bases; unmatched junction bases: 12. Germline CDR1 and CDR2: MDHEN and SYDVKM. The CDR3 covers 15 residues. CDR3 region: CASSPFTGDLAEAFF. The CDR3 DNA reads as TGTGCCAGCAGTCCTTTTACAGGGGATCTTGCTGAAGCTTTCTTT.

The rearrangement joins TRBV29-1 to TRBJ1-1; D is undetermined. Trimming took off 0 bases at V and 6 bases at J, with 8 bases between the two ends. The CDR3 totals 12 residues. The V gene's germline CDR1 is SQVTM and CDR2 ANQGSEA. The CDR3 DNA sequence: TGCAGCGTTGAAGATCAGTTCGCTGAAGCTTTCTTT. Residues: CSVEDQFAEAFF.

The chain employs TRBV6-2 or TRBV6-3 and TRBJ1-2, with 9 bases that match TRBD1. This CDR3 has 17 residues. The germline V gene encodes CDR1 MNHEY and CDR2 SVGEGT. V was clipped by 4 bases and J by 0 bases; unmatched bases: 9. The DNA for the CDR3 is TGTGCCAGCAGTTCCCCGGGACAGGGAATCGCTAACTATGGCTACACCTTC. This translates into CASSSPGQGIANYGYTF.

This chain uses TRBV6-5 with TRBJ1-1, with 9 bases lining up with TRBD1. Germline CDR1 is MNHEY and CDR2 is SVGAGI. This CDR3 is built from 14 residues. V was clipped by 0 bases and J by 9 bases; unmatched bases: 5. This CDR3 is CASSYSTGQGKAFF. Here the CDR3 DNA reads TGTGCCAGCAGTTACTCGACTGGACAGGGGAAAGCTTTCTTT.

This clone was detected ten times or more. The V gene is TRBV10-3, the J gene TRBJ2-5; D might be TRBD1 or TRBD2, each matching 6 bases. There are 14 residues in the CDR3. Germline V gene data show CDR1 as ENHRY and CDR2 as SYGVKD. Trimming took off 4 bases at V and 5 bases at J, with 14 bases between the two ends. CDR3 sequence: CAISVPGGSETQYF. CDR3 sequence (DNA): TGTGCCATCAGTGTCCCCGGGGGCAGCGAGACCCAGTACTTC.

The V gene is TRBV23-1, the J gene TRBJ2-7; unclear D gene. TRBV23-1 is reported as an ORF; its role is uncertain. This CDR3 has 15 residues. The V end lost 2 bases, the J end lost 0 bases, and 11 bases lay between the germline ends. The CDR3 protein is CASSQRSPSSYEQYF. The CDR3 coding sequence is TGCGCCAGCAGTCAACGTTCACCGAGCTCCTACGAGCAGTACTTC.

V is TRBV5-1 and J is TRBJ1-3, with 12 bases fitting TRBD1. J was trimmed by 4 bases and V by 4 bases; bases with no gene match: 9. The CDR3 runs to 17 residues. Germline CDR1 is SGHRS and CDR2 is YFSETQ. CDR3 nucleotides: TGCGCCAGCAGCCCCGGGACAGGGGGCAAGGGAGGAAACACCATATATTTT. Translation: CASSPGTGGKGGNTIYF.

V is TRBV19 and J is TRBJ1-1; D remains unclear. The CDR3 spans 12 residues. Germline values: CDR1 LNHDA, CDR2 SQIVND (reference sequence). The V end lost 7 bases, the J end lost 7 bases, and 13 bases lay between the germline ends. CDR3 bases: TGTGCCAGTACCACCTGGGGAGGTGAAGCTTTCTTT. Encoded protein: CASTTWGGEAFF.

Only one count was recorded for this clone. The CDR3, as DNA: TGTGCCACCAGCACTACAGTCGCGAACACCGGGGAGCTGTTTTTT. It codes for CATSTTVANTGELFF. The rearrangement uses TRBV15 and TRBJ2-2; D unresolved. V dropped 4 bases and J dropped 0 bases, with 9 bases sitting between them. The CDR3 totals 15 residues. Germline V lookup: CDR1 LNHNV, CDR2 YYDKDF (reference sequence).

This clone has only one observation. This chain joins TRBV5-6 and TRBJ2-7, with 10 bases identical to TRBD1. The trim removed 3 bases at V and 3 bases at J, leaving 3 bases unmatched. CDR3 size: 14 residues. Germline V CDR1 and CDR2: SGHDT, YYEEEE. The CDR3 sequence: CASSSRDRGYEQYF. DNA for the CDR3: TGTGCCAGCAGCTCTCGGGACAGGGGCTACGAGCAGTACTTC.

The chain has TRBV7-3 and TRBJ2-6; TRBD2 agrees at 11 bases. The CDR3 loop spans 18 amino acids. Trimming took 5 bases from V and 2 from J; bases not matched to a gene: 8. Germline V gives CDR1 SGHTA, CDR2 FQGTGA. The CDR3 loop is CASSQIAGGPPGANVLTF. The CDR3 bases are TGTGCCAGCAGCCAGATAGCGGGGGGGCCCCCTGGGGCCAACGTCCTGACTTTC.

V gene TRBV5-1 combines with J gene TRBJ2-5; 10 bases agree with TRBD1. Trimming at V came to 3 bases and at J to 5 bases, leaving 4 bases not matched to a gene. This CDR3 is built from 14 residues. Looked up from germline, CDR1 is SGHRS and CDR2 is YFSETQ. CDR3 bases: TGCGCCAGCAGCTCGGGACAGGGGATGGAGACCCAGTACTTC. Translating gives CASSSGQGMETQYF.

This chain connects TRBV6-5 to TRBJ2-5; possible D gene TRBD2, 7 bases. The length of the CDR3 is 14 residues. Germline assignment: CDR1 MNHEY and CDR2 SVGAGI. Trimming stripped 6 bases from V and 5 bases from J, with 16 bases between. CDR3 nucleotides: TGTGCCAGCAGACTTCTAGGGGGGGCGGAGACCCAGTACTTC. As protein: CASRLLGGAETQYF.

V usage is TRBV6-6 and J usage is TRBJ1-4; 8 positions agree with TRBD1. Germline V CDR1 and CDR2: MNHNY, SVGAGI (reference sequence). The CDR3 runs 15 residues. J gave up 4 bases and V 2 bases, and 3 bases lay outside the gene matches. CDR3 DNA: TGTGCCAGCAGTTACAACAGGGGGTATAATGAAAAACTGTTTTTT. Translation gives CASSYNRGYNEKLFF.

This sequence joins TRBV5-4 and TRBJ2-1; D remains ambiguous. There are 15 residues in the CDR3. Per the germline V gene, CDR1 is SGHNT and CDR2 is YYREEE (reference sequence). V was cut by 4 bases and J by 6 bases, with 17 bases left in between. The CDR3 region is CASSPQRQTLNEQFF. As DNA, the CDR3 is TGTGCCAGCAGCCCCCAGAGGCAGACTCTCAATGAGCAGTTCTTC.

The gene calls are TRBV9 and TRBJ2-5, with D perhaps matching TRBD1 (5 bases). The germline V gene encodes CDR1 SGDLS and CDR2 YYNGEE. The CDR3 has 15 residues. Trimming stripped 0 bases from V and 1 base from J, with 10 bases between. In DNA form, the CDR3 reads TGTGCCAGCAGCGTAGTGGGCAGGGTCCAAGAGACCCAGTACTTC. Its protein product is CASSVVGRVQETQYF. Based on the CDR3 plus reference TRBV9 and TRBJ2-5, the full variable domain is DSGVTQTPKHLITATGQRVTLRCSPRSGDLSVYWYQQSLDQGLQFLIQYYNGEERAKGNILERFSAQQFPDLHSELNLSSLELGDSALYFCASSVVGRVQETQYFGPGTRLLVL.

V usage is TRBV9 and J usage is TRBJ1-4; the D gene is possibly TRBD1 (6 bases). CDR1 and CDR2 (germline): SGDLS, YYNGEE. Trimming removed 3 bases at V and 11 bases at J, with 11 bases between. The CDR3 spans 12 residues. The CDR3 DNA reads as TGTGCCAGCAGCGCAAGTACAGGGAAACTGTTTTTT. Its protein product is CASSASTGKLFF.

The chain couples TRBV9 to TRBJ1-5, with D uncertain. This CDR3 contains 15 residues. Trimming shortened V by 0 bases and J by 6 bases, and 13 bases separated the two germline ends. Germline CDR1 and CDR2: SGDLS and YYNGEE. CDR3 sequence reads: CASSVDGGRVQPQHF. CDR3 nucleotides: TGTGCCAGCAGCGTAGATGGAGGGAGGGTTCAGCCCCAGCATTTT.

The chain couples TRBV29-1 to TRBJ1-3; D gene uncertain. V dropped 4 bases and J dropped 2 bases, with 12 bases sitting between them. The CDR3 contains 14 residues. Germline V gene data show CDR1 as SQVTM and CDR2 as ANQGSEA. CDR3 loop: CSVVVLAPGNTIYF. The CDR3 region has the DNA TGCAGCGTTGTTGTCCTTGCTCCTGGAAACACCATATATTTT.

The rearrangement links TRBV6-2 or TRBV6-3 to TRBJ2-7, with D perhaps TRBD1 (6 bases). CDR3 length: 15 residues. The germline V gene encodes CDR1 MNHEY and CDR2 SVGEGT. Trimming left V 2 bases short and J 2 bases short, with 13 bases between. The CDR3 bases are TGTGCCAGCAGTTACGAAGGACAGAGACCCTACGAGCAGTACTTC. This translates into CASSYEGQRPYEQYF.

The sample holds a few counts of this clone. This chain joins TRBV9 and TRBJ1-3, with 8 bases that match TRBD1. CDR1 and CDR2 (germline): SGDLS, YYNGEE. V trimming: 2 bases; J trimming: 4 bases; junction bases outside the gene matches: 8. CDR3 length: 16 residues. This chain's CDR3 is CASSVGGQGRGNTIYF. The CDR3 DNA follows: TGTGCCAGCAGCGTGGGAGGACAGGGCCGAGGAAACACCATATATTTT.

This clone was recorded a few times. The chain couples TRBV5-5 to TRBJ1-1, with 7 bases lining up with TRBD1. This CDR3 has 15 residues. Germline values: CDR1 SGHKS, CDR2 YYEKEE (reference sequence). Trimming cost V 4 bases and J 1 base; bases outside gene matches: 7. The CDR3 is CASSTGTVRNTEAFF. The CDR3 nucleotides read TGTGCCAGCAGCACAGGGACAGTTAGGAACACTGAAGCTTTCTTT. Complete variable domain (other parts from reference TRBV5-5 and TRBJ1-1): DAGVTQSPTHLIKTRGQQVTLRCSPISGHKSVSWYQQVLGQGPQFIFQYYEKEERGRGNFPDRFSARQFPNYSSELNVNALLLGDSALYLCASSTGTVRNTEAFFGQGTRLTVV.

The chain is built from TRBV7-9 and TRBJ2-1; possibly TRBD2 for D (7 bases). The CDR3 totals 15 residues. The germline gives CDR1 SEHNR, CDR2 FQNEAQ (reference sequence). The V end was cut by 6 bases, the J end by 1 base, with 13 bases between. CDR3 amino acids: CASSPRGTSYNEQFF. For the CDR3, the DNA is TGTGCCAGCAGTCCGCGGGGGACATCCTACAATGAGCAGTTCTTC.

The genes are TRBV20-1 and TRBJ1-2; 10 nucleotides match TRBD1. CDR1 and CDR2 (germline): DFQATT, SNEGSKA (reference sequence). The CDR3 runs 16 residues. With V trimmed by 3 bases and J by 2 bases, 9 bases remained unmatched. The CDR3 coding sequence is TGCAGTGCTAGTCGGGGACAGGGGTTTGCAAACTATGGCTACACCTTC. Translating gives CSASRGQGFANYGYTF.

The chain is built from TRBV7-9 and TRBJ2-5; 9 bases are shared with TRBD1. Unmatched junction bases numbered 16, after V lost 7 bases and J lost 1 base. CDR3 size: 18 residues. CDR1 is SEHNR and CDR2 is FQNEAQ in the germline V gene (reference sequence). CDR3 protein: CASITIGWGQGSQETQYF. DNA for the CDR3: TGTGCCAGCATAACTATAGGGTGGGGACAGGGATCCCAAGAGACCCAGTACTTC.

The CDR3 DNA reads as TGTGCCAGCAGTTTTAGACCGGAATACAATGAGCAGTTCTTC. Amino acid sequence: CASSFRPEYNEQFF. The V and J genes are TRBV6-5 and TRBJ2-1; D gene unclear. Germline V gene lookup returns CDR1 MNHEY and CDR2 SVGAGI. The V and J ends lost 4 bases and 4 bases respectively, with 11 bases between them. The CDR3 runs to 14 residues.

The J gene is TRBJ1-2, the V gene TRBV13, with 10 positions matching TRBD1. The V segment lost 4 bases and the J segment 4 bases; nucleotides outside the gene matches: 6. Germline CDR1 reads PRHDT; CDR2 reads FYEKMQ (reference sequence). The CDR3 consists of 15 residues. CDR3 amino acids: CASSSRTGGFYGYTF. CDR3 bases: TGTGCCAGCAGCTCCCGGACAGGGGGATTCTATGGCTACACCTTC.